The following is a T cell receptor beta chain sequence with its context. The CDR3 is 14 residues long. The junction had 2 bases not matched to a gene; V was cut back by 2 bases and J by 2 bases. Germline V gives CDR1 LNHDA, CDR2 SQIVND (reference sequence). As handled by the study authors: Estimation of nucleated cell counts was performed using reference gene primer amplification. This table comes from immunoSEQ multiplex PCR, and its TCRdb copy is limited to in-frame clones, with some not included. V, J and clone size were drawn from that table, and D and trimming were deduced from the DNA. The repertoire consists of over 120,000 clones, with approximately 88% occurring once and the leading ten covering roughly 1.9%. The data stem from a study of blood T cell repertoires in COVID-19. About the research overall: The study drew acute and convalescent COVID-19 samples from the United States, Italy and Spain. PBMCs, B-cell-depleted T cells, or T cells were the source of the cDNA or gDNA that made up the material.

The source material was peripheral blood. This chain links TRBV19 with TRBJ2-5, with 7 positions matching TRBD1. This TCR derives from a man in his 70s with acute or convalescent COVID-19. CDR3 region: CASSITGAQETQYF. The CDR3, as DNA: TGTGCCAGTAGTATAACAGGGGCGCAAGAGACCCAGTACTTC.